This T cell receptor (beta chain) was captured by sequencing in a study of T cells in localized non-small cell lung cancer. The germline CDR1 and CDR2 sequences are LNHDA and SQIVND (reference sequence). The CDR3 consists of 16 residues. The V and J ends lost 1 base and 1 base respectively, with 13 bases between them. Clones were read by immunoSEQ multiplex PCR, and TCRdb kept only the in-frame ones, dropping some. This table has fewer than 13,000 clones, about 85% appearing once. Study findings and constraints: Increased T cell density in blood showed an association with longer overall survival.

With respect to this clone: The antigen is undetermined.

The TCR originated in a male donor aged 60 or over with stage III lung adenocarcinoma. The V call is TRBV19, the J call TRBJ2-5; D gene unclear. Sequencing used peripheral blood, obtained before any cancer treatment. The CDR3 protein is CASSIGVRAPQETQYF. CDR3 DNA: TGTGCCAGTAGTATAGGGGTTCGGGCGCCCCAAGAGACCCAGTACTTC.